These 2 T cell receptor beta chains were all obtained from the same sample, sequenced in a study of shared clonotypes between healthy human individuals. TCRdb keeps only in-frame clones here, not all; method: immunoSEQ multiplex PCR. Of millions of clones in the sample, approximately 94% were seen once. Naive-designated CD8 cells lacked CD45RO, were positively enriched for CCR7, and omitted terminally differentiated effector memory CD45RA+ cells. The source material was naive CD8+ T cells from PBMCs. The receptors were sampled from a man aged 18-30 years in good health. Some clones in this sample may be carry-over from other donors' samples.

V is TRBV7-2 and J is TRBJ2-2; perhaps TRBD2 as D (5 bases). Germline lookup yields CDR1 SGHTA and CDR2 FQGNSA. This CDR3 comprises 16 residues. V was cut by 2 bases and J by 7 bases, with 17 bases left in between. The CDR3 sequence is CASSLRVAKTGGELFF. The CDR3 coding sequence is TGTGCCAGCAGCTTAAGGGTAGCGAAAACGGGCGGGGAGCTGTTTTTT.

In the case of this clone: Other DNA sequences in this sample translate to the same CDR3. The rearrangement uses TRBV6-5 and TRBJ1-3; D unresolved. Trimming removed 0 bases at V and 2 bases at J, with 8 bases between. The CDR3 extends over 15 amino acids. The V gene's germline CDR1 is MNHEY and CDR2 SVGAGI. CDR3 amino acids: CASSYSGGTGNTIYF. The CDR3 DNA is TGTGCCAGCAGTTACTCTGGAGGGACTGGAAACACCATATATTTT.